This record covers a single T cell receptor beta chain. The antigen is not known. The sample is drawn from a study of blood T cells in healthy people across ages. The CDR3 covers 16 residues. With 1 base removed from V and 6 bases from J, the gap between germline ends came to 19 bases. Germline CDR1 reads MNHEY; CDR2 reads SMNVEV (reference sequence). It was with a sample-barcoded 5' primer and a J-beta primer mix that a second PCR of roughly 7 to 12 cycles was run. TCRdb re-analysed the 5' RACE reads in MiXCR, keeping a single row per CDR3 protein. The profile covers fewer than 950,000 distinct CDR3 sequences, with less than 70% appearing a single time and about 38% taken by the ten largest. There were at least 6 micrograms of total RNA extracted from every sample. Broader study findings: Donors of long life had a larger count of naive CD4+ cells and greater diversity than aged donors.

Source material: blood. The chain recombines TRBV27 with TRBJ2-7, with D unresolved. The TCR was taken from a man aged 80 or over in good health. The CDR3 nucleotides read TGTGCCAGCAGTTTATTAGCCCGGGCTAGAGTAGGCGAGCAGTACTTC. Translating it yields CASSLLARARVGEQYF.